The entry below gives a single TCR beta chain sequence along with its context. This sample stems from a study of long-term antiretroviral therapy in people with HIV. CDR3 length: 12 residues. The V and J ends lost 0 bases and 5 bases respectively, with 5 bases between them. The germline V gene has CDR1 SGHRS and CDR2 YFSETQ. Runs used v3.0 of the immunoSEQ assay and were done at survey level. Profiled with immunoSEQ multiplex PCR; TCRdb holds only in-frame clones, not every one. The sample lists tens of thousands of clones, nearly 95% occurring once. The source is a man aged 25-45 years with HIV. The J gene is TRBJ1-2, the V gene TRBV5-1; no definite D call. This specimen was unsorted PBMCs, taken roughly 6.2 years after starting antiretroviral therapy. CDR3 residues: CASSLGEYGYTF. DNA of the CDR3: TGCGCCAGCAGCTTGGGAGAGTATGGCTACACCTTC.